This section outlines one T cell receptor beta chain sequence together with its context. The CDR3 consists of 13 residues. The V and J ends lost 8 bases and 13 bases respectively, with 21 bases between them. These data are taken from a study of blood T cell repertoires in COVID-19. About the research overall: In each case, the material was cDNA or gDNA derived from T cells, B-cell-depleted T cells, or PBMCs.

In the original processing: Nucleated cell number was recorded as an estimate derived from reference gene primer amplification. Sequencing used immunoSEQ multiplex PCR; TCRdb keeps in-frame clones, though not all of them. Clone size and the V and J calls come from that table; the DNA yielded D and trimming. The profile shows roughly 380,000 clones, roughly four fifths of them singletons. The J gene is TRBJ2-1, the V gene TRBV12-3 or TRBV12-4, with D possibly TRBD2 on 6 matching bases. This clonotype was sampled from a human donor with acute or convalescent COVID-19. The donor label of this sample is uncertain. Sequencing was done on a sample of peripheral blood. DNA for the CDR3: TGTGCCAGCCAAGGTCAGGACTACCTAAACCAGTTCTTC. This codes for CASQGQDYLNQFF.